Many counts were recorded for the clone carrying this T cell receptor (beta chain). Its antigen remains unidentified. The data derive from a study of neurological immune-mediated disorders. Study-level results: One related-CDR3 cluster, found by phylogenetic grouping, held repertoires of 18 of 34 multiple sclerosis patients and is a possible signature.

Time point noted: longitudinal time-point 2. The germline V and J ends were trimmed by 7 bases and 2 bases, with 20 bases remaining between them. Germline CDR1 reads WSHSY; CDR2 reads SAAADI. The CDR3 is 16 amino acids. TCRdb passed the 5' RACE reads through MiXCR, listing each CDR3 protein once. The sample carries tens of thousands of distinct CDR3 sequences, about 5% recorded once. Sample: PBMCs. The chain employs TRBV10-2 and TRBJ2-5, with D perhaps TRBD2 (7 bases). This receptor was obtained from a woman aged 60-70 years with multiple sclerosis. CDR3 nucleotide sequence: TGCGCCAGCAAGGGTTTGGGGGGGGCCGGGCAAGAGACCCAGTACTTC. Translated, it gives CASKGLGGAGQETQYF.